This paragraph reports one T cell receptor (beta chain). This clone's antigen is unknown. No clone much larger than this one lies a single base away; base qualities are absent. The germline V gene yields KGHSH for CDR1 and LQKENI for CDR2. Between the V and J ends, shortened by 3 bases and 6 bases respectively, the junction contains 9 bases. The CDR3 goes from the cysteine to the phenylalanine over 13 residues. Here the CDR3 DNA is all that survives: 39 bases in frame from base 1. The source of the sample is a study of blood T cell repertoires in COVID-19 (dated by TCRdb to about 2020). Study-wide context: Collaborator samples came from the United States, Italy and Spain and covered acute and convalescent phases of COVID-19. Nearly every sample came with metadata listing a de-identified subject ID, COVID-19 status, age in years and sex. Samples were obtained from the ongoing ImmuneRACE study (first 160 participants) and from about 1,300 subjects provided by 6 global collaborators. The material from the prospective study consisted of cDNA or gDNA derived from T cells, B-cell-depleted T cells, or PBMCs. Where available, HLA class I and class II types were obtained from metadata supplied by the sample provider rather than from assay-based typing. Subjects who had been exposed to COVID-19, were actively infected with it, or had recovered from it provided the deeply sampled blood TCRbeta repertoires that made up the dataset. A freely available public database, intended as a resource for researchers studying the immune response to SARS-CoV-2, is where the repertoires were released.

In Seattle, one collaborating source enrolled patients while the infection was active and tracked those patients longitudinally over the course of disease. Each collaborating institution followed its own protocols to collect whole blood in K2EDTA tubes. For TCRbeta analysis, collaborators shipped samples in one of three forms: frozen whole blood, isolated PBMCs, or DNA extracted from either of those sample types. On the study overall, not on this receptor specifically: Clinical and demographic metadata were provided uncurated, with the amount varying by source and participant.

TCRbeta CDR3 regions were amplified from genomic DNA by means of the immunoSEQ Assay, a bias-controlled multiplex PCR. The paper's processing steps were these. Within the assay, amplification of reference gene primers was used to estimate how many nucleated cells each sample contained. Sequence reads were collapsed and filtered to measure the absolute abundance of every unique TCRbeta CDR3 rearrangement. Productive Simpson clonality was computed per sample as the square root of Simpson's diversity index over productive rearrangements. In TCRdb, the immuneACCESS table is reduced to in-frame sequences with V and J assigned. These tables do not hold every clone; where another copy was compared, an unresolved V gene accounts for under half, and the others remain unexplained. The V and J calls and the clone size are those of that table, but D and trimming were determined from the DNA. Within this sample are approximately 290,000 clones, with approximately 84% of them counted one time only. The ten top clones hold about 15% of the sample.

Sequenced sample: peripheral blood. The chain links TRBV18 with TRBJ1-5; the D gene is possibly TRBD1, with 6 bases matching. This TCR derives from an older person with COVID-19, enrolled during active disease. The DNA sequence is as follows: TGTGCCAGCTCACCGGACAGTACTCAGCCCCAGCATTTT. It translates as CASSPDSTQPQHF.